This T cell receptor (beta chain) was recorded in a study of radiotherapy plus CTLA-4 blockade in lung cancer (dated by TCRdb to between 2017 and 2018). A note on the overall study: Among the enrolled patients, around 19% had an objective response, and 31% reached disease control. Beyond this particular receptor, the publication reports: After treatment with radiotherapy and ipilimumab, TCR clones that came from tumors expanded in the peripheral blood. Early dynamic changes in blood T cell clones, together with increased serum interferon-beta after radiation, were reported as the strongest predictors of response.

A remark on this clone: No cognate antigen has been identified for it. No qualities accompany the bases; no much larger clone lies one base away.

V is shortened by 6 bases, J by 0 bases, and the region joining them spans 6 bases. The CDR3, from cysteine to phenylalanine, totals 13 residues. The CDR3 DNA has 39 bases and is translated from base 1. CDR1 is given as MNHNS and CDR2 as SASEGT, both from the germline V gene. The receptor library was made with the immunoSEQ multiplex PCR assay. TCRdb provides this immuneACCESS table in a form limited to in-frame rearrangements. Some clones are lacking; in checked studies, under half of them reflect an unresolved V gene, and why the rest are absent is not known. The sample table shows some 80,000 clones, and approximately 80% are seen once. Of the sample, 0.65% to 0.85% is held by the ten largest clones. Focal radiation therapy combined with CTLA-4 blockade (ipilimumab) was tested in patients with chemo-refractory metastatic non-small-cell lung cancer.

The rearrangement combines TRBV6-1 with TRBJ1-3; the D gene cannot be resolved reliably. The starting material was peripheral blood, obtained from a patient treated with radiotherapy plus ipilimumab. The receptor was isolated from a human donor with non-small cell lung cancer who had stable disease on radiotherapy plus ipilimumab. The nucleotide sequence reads TGTGCCAGCAGACAGAGCTCTGGAAACACCATATATTTT. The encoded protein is CASRQSSGNTIYF.